This TCR beta chain comes out of a study of type 1 regulatory T cells. The overall study: T-allo10 is a Tr1-enriched, alloantigen-specific CD4 T cell product made in vitro.

Via MiXCR, TCRdb re-called the reads, giving one row per CDR3 protein. Of about 62,000 distinct CDR3 sequences listed, 60% to 80% are singletons. A remark on this clonotype: Its matching antigen is unknown.

The material sequenced was cultured non-Tr1 T cells, either the whole culture or a sorted T cell fraction (not recorded which). The receptor's source is a human donor in good health.

The CDR3 loop reads CASSRGLVGRENIQYF. The CDR3 DNA sequence: TGTGCCAGCAGTAGGGGACTAGTGGGAAGGGAGAACATTCAGTACTTC. This chain connects TRBV2 to TRBJ2-4; 8 bases align to TRBD2. This CDR3 is built from 16 residues. Trimming at V came to 5 bases and at J to 7 bases, leaving 13 bases not matched to a gene. CDR1 is SNHLY and CDR2 is FYNNEI in the germline V gene.